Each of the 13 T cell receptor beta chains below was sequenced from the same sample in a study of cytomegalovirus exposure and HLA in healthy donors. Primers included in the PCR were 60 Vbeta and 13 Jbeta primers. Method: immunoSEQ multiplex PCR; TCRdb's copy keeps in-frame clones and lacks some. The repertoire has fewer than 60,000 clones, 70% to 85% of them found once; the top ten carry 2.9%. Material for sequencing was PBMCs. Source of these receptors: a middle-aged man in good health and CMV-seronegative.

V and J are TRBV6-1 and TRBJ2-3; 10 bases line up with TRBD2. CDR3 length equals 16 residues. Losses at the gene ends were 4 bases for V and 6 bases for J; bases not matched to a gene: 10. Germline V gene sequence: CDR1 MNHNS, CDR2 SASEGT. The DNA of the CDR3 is TGTGCCAGCAGTGGAGCGGGGGGGCCTCCTTCCGATACGCAGTATTTT. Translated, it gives CASSGAGGPPSDTQYF.

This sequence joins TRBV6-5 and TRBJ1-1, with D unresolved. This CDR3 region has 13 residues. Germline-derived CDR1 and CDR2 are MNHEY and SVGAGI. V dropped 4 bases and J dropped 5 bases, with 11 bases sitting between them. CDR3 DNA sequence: TGTGCCAGCAGTTTTGAGGCGGGGACTGAAGCTTTCTTT. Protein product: CASSFEAGTEAFF.

CDR3 coding DNA: TGTGCCAGCAGCTTAGGTGGATTGACAGGGACCCAGTACTTC. Its protein product is CASSLGGLTGTQYF. This rearrangement joins TRBV7-2 to TRBJ2-5; TRBD1 might be the D (6 bases). V gave up 1 base and J gave up 7 bases, with 13 bases separating them. Germline values: CDR1 SGHTA, CDR2 FQGNSA. The CDR3 sequence is 14 residues long.

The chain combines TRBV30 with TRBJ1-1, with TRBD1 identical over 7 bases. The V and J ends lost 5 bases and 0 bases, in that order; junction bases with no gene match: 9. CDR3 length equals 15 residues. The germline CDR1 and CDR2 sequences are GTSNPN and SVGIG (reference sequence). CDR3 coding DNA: TGTGCCTGGTATAGGAGGGGGCAGTTGAACACTGAAGCTTTCTTT. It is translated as CAWYRRGQLNTEAFF.

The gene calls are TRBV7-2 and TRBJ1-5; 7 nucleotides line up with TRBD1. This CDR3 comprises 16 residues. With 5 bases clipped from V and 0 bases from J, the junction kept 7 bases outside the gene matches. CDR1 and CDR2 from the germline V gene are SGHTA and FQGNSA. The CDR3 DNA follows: TGTGCCAGCAGCCGGGACAGTGGAAATAGCAATCAGCCCCAGCATTTT. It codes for CASSRDSGNSNQPQHF.

CDR3 bases: TGTGCCAGCAGTGGCGGGGGGGCGGGTACTGAAGCTTTCTTT. It translates to CASSGGGAGTEAFF. The J gene is TRBJ1-1, the V gene TRBV28; maybe TRBD1 (6 bases). Trimming removed 5 bases at V and 5 bases at J, with 15 bases between. The CDR3 extends over 14 amino acids. Per the germline V gene, CDR1 is MDHEN and CDR2 is SYDVKM.

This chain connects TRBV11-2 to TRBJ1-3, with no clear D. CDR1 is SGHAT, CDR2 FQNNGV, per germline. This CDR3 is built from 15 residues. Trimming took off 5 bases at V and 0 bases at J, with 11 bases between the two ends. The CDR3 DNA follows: TGTGCCAGCAGCCCCGAGGTAAGCTCTGGAAACACCATATATTTT. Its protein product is CASSPEVSSGNTIYF. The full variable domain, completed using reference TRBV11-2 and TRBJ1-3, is EAGVAQSPRYKIIEKRQSVAFWCNPISGHATLYWYQQILGQGPKLLIQFQNNGVVDDSQLPKDRFSAERLKGVDSTLKIQPAKLEDSAVYLCASSPEVSSGNTIYFGEGSWLTVV.

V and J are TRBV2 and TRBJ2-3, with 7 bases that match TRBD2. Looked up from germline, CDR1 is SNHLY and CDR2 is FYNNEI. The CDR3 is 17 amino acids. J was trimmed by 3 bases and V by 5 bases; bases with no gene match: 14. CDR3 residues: CASSLPDTLADTDTQYF. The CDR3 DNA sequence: TGTGCCAGCAGTCTCCCGGACACGCTAGCGGATACAGATACGCAGTATTTT.

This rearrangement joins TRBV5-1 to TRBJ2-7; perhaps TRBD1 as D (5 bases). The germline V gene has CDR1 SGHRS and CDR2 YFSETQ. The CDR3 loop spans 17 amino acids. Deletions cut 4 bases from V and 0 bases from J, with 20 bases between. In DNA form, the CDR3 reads TGCGCCAGCAGCCTGATACCCCAGGGAACGTCCTCCTACGAGCAGTACTTC. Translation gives CASSLIPQGTSSYEQYF.

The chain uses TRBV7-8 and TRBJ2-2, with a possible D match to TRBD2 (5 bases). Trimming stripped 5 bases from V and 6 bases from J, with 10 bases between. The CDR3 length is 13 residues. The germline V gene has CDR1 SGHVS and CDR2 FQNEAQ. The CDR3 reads CASSPDFPGELFF. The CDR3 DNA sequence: TGTGCCAGCAGCCCGGACTTCCCCGGGGAGCTGTTTTTT.

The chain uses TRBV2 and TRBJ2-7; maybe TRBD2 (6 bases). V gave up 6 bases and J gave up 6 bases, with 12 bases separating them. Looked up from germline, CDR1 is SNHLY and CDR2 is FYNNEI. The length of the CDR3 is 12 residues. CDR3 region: CASRGTSLEQYF. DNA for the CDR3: TGTGCCAGCAGGGGGACTTCCCTCGAGCAGTACTTC.

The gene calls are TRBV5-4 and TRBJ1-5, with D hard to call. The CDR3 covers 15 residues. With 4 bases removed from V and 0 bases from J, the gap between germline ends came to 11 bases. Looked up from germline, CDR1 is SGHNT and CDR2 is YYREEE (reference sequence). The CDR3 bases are TGTGCCAGCAGCGCCGGGAGGGATAGCAATCAGCCCCAGCATTTT. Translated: CASSAGRDSNQPQHF.

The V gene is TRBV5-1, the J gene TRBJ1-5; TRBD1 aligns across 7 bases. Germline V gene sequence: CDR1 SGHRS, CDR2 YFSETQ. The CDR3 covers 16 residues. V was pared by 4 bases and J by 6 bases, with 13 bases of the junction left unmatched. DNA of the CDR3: TGCGCCAGCAGCGCCCGAGGAGGGGGCCGGAGTCAGCCCCAGCATTTT. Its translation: CASSARGGGRSQPQHF.